This TCR beta chain was captured by sequencing in a study of blood T cells in healthy people across ages. The CDR3 totals 13 residues. J was trimmed by 8 bases and V by 3 bases; bases with no gene match: 6. A second roughly 6 to 12 cycle PCR used barcoded and J-beta primers. Each cDNA was tagged by a template-switch adaptor containing 12 random nucleotides. TCRdb fed the 5' RACE reads into MiXCR, producing one record per CDR3 protein. The sample contains around 1.5 million distinct CDR3 sequences, 40% to 50% of which appear only once. This receptor was identified in a woman in her late teens or twenties in good health. The sequencing input was blood. The chain recombines TRBV12-3 or TRBV12-4 with TRBJ1-1; 7 bases match TRBD1. The CDR3 is CASSFAPGQEAFF. The CDR3 DNA follows: TGTGCCAGCAGTTTTGCCCCGGGACAGGAAGCTTTCTTT.